This T cell receptor (beta chain) was retrieved from a study of T cell responses to AZD1222 COVID-19 vaccine. Study findings and constraints: The peak T cell response came first, and repertoires were sampled only after it.

Assay: immunoSEQ multiplex PCR; the TCRdb copy retains only in-frame clones and omits some. The sample records 140,000 to 150,000 clones, 88% being singletons. In regard to this clone: The antigen remains undetermined.

Germline V CDR1 and CDR2: SGHRS, YFSETQ. This CDR3 is built from 15 residues. V was clipped by 4 bases and J by 0 bases, with 13 bases between them. This specimen consisted of peripheral blood, obtained on day 0 of AZD1222 vaccination. V gene TRBV5-1 combines with J gene TRBJ1-1; perhaps TRBD1 as D (5 bases). The TCR was taken from an adult in good health. The CDR3 spells CASSHLGTVNTEAFF. The DNA for the CDR3 is TGCGCCAGCAGCCACCTCGGGACCGTGAACACTGAAGCTTTCTTT.